A selection of T cell receptor beta chains follows, all from one sample in a study of EBV T-cell therapy then PD-1 blockade in nasopharyngeal carcinoma. Repertoires were generated with immunoSEQ multiplex PCR, while TCRdb's copy carries only in-frame clones and drops some. This repertoire shows under 30,000 clones, 75% to 90% found once; its top ten account for over 25%. The antigens for these receptors are not known. Sequencing was performed on CD8+ T cells from blood, taken around day 65 from a patient whose treatment included autologous EBV-specific T cells and nivolumab. These TCRs come from a man in his forties with nasopharyngeal carcinoma. CDR3s include the opening cysteine and the closing phenylalanine or tryptophan. A D gene is named only where the DNA matches it firmly. Size is omitted from some rows. Given values are once, few, many or a class for expanded clones.

j_gene: TRBJ2-3
abundance: .
d_gene: TRBD2
v_gene: TRBV13
CDR3nt: TGTGCCAGCAGCTTAGCAGGTAGCCTAGCGGGGGACACAGATACGCAGTATTTT
CDR3aa: CASSLAGSLAGDTDTQYF

j_gene: TRBJ2-1
abundance: medium-sized
d_gene: TRBD2
v_gene: TRBV7-9
CDR3nt: TGTGCCAGCGTGGGACTAGCGGGGGTCTGGGAGCAGTTCTTC
CDR3aa: CASVGLAGVWEQFF

j_gene: TRBJ1-1
abundance: few
d_gene: .
v_gene: TRBV7-9
CDR3nt: TGTGCCGGCAGTGGGGGGATGGCGTTGCGGGTGAACACTGAAGCTTTCTTT
CDR3aa: CAGSGGMALRVNTEAFF

j_gene: TRBJ2-1
abundance: .
d_gene: TRBD2
v_gene: TRBV4-1
CDR3nt: TGCGCCAGCAGCCAAGGTTCGGCGAGCGGGGTGTCCAATGAGCAGTTCTTC
CDR3aa: CASSQGSASGVSNEQFF

j_gene: TRBJ2-7
abundance: .
d_gene: TRBD2
v_gene: TRBV5-1
CDR3nt: TGCGCCAGCAGCCCAAGACTAGCGGGGGCCTACGAGCAGTACTTC
CDR3aa: CASSPRLAGAYEQYF

j_gene: TRBJ1-1
abundance: .
d_gene: .
v_gene: TRBV9
CDR3nt: TGTGCCAGCAGCGGAAAGGACAGTTCCACTGAAGCTTTCTTT
CDR3aa: CASSGKDSSTEAFF

j_gene: TRBJ2-7
abundance: .
d_gene: TRBD1
v_gene: TRBV27
CDR3nt: TGTGCCAGCAGTACCGGGACAGGGTGGAGCGAGCAGTACTTC
CDR3aa: CASSTGTGWSEQYF

j_gene: TRBJ2-1
abundance: .
d_gene: TRBD2
v_gene: TRBV29-1
CDR3nt: TGCAGCGTTGAAGGATCTAGCGGGGGGTGGAATGAGCAGTTCTTC
CDR3aa: CSVEGSSGGWNEQFF

j_gene: TRBJ1-6
abundance: .
d_gene: TRBD1
v_gene: TRBV5-6
CDR3nt: TGTGCCAGCAGCTTGGCAGGGACAGTTATCGGTTCACCCCTCCACTTT
CDR3aa: CASSLAGTVIGSPLHF

j_gene: TRBJ2-5
abundance: .
d_gene: .
v_gene: TRBV12-5
CDR3nt: TGTGCTAGTGGTTTGGCCCTTGAGGCCCAGTACTTC
CDR3aa: CASGLALEAQYF

j_gene: TRBJ2-3
abundance: .
d_gene: .
v_gene: TRBV10-3
CDR3nt: TGTGCCATCAGCCCCCTTTTGGGGGTGAGCACAGATACGCAGTATTTT
CDR3aa: CAISPLLGVSTDTQYF

j_gene: TRBJ2-7
abundance: .
d_gene: TRBD1
v_gene: TRBV9
CDR3nt: TGTGCCAGCAGCTTTACCGGGACAGCATCCTACGAGCAGTACTTC
CDR3aa: CASSFTGTASYEQYF

j_gene: TRBJ1-6
abundance: once
d_gene: .
v_gene: TRBV27
CDR3nt: TGTGCCAGCAGTTTATTGGCCGGCCCCCTCCACTTT
CDR3aa: CASSLLAGPLHF

j_gene: TRBJ2-3
abundance: .
d_gene: TRBD2
v_gene: TRBV3-1/TRBV3-2
CDR3nt: TGTGCCAGCAGCCCTAACGAAGCGGGGGACACAGATACGCAGTATTTT
CDR3aa: CASSPNEAGDTDTQYF

j_gene: TRBJ2-2
abundance: .
d_gene: .
v_gene: TRBV5-1
CDR3nt: TGCGCCAGCAGCTTCCGGACTCCCCGGGGCGGGGAGCTGTTTTTT
CDR3aa: CASSFRTPRGGELFF

j_gene: TRBJ2-5
abundance: .
d_gene: .
v_gene: TRBV9
CDR3nt: TGTGCCAGCAGCGTAGCAGGAGGAGGGGAGACCCAGTACTTC
CDR3aa: CASSVAGGGETQYF

j_gene: TRBJ2-3
abundance: few
d_gene: .
v_gene: TRBV6-2/TRBV6-3
CDR3nt: TGTGCCAGCAGTTACTCGACGGGGGCGACAGATACGCAGTATTTT
CDR3aa: CASSYSTGATDTQYF

j_gene: TRBJ1-6
abundance: .
d_gene: .
v_gene: TRBV4-1
CDR3nt: TGCGCCAGCAGCCAAGACACAGGGAATTCACCCCTCCACTTT
CDR3aa: CASSQDTGNSPLHF

j_gene: TRBJ1-5
abundance: .
d_gene: TRBD1
v_gene: TRBV19
CDR3nt: TGTGCCAGTAGAGAGCTGACAGGGAGCAATCAGCCCCAGCATTTT
CDR3aa: CASRELTGSNQPQHF

j_gene: TRBJ1-1
abundance: .
d_gene: .
v_gene: TRBV30
CDR3nt: TGTGCCTGGAGTTCAAACAGGGTCGGGGACACTGAAGCTTTCTTT
CDR3aa: CAWSSNRVGDTEAFF

j_gene: TRBJ1-4
abundance: .
d_gene: .
v_gene: TRBV2
CDR3nt: TGTGCCACCAGGGGACGCTATGAAAAACTGTTTTTT
CDR3aa: CATRGRYEKLFF

j_gene: TRBJ1-2
abundance: .
d_gene: TRBD1
v_gene: TRBV15
CDR3nt: TGTGCCACCAGCAGAAACAGGGGACCTGGGTATGGCTACACCTTC
CDR3aa: CATSRNRGPGYGYTF

j_gene: TRBJ2-7
abundance: .
d_gene: TRBD1
v_gene: TRBV5-1
CDR3nt: TGCGCCAGCAGCGACCCGACAGGGCTCTTCTACGAGCAGTACTTC
CDR3aa: CASSDPTGLFYEQYF

j_gene: TRBJ2-1
abundance: .
d_gene: TRBD2
v_gene: TRBV3-1/TRBV3-2
CDR3nt: TGTGCCAGCAGACTTAGCGGGAGCTCCTACAATGAGCAGTTCTTC
CDR3aa: CASRLSGSSYNEQFF

j_gene: TRBJ1-5
abundance: .
d_gene: .
v_gene: TRBV19
CDR3nt: TGTGCCAGTCACGGACAGTATAGCAATCAGCCCCAGCATTTT
CDR3aa: CASHGQYSNQPQHF

j_gene: TRBJ1-2
abundance: few
d_gene: .
v_gene: TRBV4-1
CDR3nt: TGCGCCAGCAGCCAAGGTGCAGGCATCTATGGCTACACCTTC
CDR3aa: CASSQGAGIYGYTF

j_gene: TRBJ1-3
abundance: few
d_gene: .
v_gene: TRBV9
CDR3nt: TGTGCCAGCAGCTCGACAGGCAGTCGAAGAAACACCATATATTTT
CDR3aa: CASSSTGSRRNTIYF

j_gene: TRBJ2-5
abundance: .
d_gene: TRBD2
v_gene: TRBV6-2/TRBV6-3
CDR3nt: TGTGCCAGCAGTCCGACCCTAGCGGAGATACAAGAGACCCAGTACTTC
CDR3aa: CASSPTLAEIQETQYF

j_gene: TRBJ1-1
abundance: .
d_gene: .
v_gene: TRBV7-9
CDR3nt: TGTGCCAGCAGCTTTTTCCCAACCGAAGCTTTCTTT
CDR3aa: CASSFFPTEAFF

j_gene: TRBJ2-7
abundance: .
d_gene: .
v_gene: TRBV7-8
CDR3nt: TGTGCCAGCAGCGGAGGGGTTGGGGTCCCTCCATCTTACGAGCAGTACTTC
CDR3aa: CASSGGVGVPPSYEQYF

j_gene: TRBJ1-6
abundance: .
d_gene: .
v_gene: TRBV4-3
CDR3nt: TGCGCCAGCAGCCATCTGGGGAACTCACCCCTCCACTTT
CDR3aa: CASSHLGNSPLHF

j_gene: TRBJ1-4
abundance: .
d_gene: .
v_gene: TRBV18
CDR3nt: TGTGCCAGCTCACCGACGAGGAGAGGGGGGGCGCTATATGGAAAACTGTTTTTT
CDR3aa: CASSPTRRGGALYGKLFF

j_gene: TRBJ1-2
abundance: .
d_gene: .
v_gene: TRBV9
CDR3nt: TGTGCCAGCAGCGGAGGGGACTACACCTTC
CDR3aa: CASSGGDYTF

j_gene: TRBJ2-7
abundance: .
d_gene: .
v_gene: TRBV12-3/TRBV12-4
CDR3nt: TGTGCCAGCAGTGTCAGCTACGAGCAGTACTTC
CDR3aa: CASSVSYEQYF

j_gene: TRBJ1-2
abundance: .
d_gene: .
v_gene: TRBV12-5
CDR3nt: TGTGCTAGTGGTTTGGGGGCCCGGGGGGACGCAAACTATGGCTACACCTTC
CDR3aa: CASGLGARGDANYGYTF

j_gene: TRBJ2-2
abundance: .
d_gene: .
v_gene: TRBV6-5
CDR3nt: TGTGCCAGCACTCCCTGGTTGGGCACCGGGGAGCTGTTTTTT
CDR3aa: CASTPWLGTGELFF

j_gene: TRBJ2-2
abundance: .
d_gene: TRBD2
v_gene: TRBV2
CDR3nt: TGTGCCAGCAGTGTAGGGATAGCGGGACCCACCACCGGGGAGCTGTTTTTT
CDR3aa: CASSVGIAGPTTGELFF

j_gene: TRBJ2-2
abundance: .
d_gene: .
v_gene: TRBV6-2/TRBV6-3
CDR3nt: TGTGCCAGCAGTTACTCCGAAACTCACACCGGGGAGCTGTTTTTT
CDR3aa: CASSYSETHTGELFF

j_gene: TRBJ1-2
abundance: once
d_gene: .
v_gene: TRBV27
CDR3nt: TGTGCCAGCAGTCCCCCAAATTACAGGTCTGGCTACACCTTC
CDR3aa: CASSPPNYRSGYTF

j_gene: TRBJ2-7
abundance: .
d_gene: TRBD1
v_gene: TRBV27
CDR3nt: TGTGCCAGCAGTTTATCGGCCGGGACAGTCTACGAGCAGTACTTC
CDR3aa: CASSLSAGTVYEQYF

j_gene: TRBJ2-3
abundance: .
d_gene: .
v_gene: TRBV9
CDR3nt: TGTGCCAGCAGCTCGGGGCAGGCGAGCACAGATACGCAGTATTTT
CDR3aa: CASSSGQASTDTQYF

j_gene: TRBJ2-1
abundance: .
d_gene: TRBD1
v_gene: TRBV5-4
CDR3nt: TGTGCCAGCAGCCGACAGGGCAATGAGCAGTTCTTC
CDR3aa: CASSRQGNEQFF

j_gene: TRBJ1-1
abundance: .
d_gene: .
v_gene: TRBV6-2/TRBV6-3
CDR3nt: TGTGCCAGCAGTCTTCCCGTTTGGGCCGGGAACACTGAAGCTTTCTTT
CDR3aa: CASSLPVWAGNTEAFF

j_gene: TRBJ1-1
abundance: .
d_gene: .
v_gene: TRBV6-5
CDR3nt: TGTGCCAGCAGGGATCACCCAGCCGTGAACACTGAAGCTTTCTTT
CDR3aa: CASRDHPAVNTEAFF

j_gene: TRBJ2-5
abundance: once
d_gene: TRBD1
v_gene: TRBV6-5
CDR3nt: TGTGCCAGCAGTTACGGGGACAGCCTAACCCAGTACTTC
CDR3aa: CASSYGDSLTQYF

j_gene: TRBJ2-7
abundance: .
d_gene: TRBD2
v_gene: TRBV7-3
CDR3nt: TGTGCCAGCTCCGTGAGCGGGGGCTACGAGCAGTACTTC
CDR3aa: CASSVSGGYEQYF

j_gene: TRBJ2-7
abundance: .
d_gene: TRBD1
v_gene: TRBV20-1
CDR3nt: TGCAGTGCTAGTAACAGGGGGCTCTACGAGCAGTACTTC
CDR3aa: CSASNRGLYEQYF

j_gene: TRBJ1-1
abundance: .
d_gene: TRBD1
v_gene: TRBV19
CDR3nt: TGTGCCAGTAGCTTCGGGACAGTGTTGGCTTTCTTT
CDR3aa: CASSFGTVLAFF

j_gene: TRBJ1-2
abundance: .
d_gene: TRBD1
v_gene: TRBV9
CDR3nt: TGTGCCAGCAGCGTAGAAGGGGGCTCCTATGGCTACACCTTC
CDR3aa: CASSVEGGSYGYTF

j_gene: TRBJ2-3
abundance: .
d_gene: .
v_gene: TRBV5-8
CDR3nt: TGTGCCAGCAGCTTGGCGGGCACAGATACGCAGTATTTT
CDR3aa: CASSLAGTDTQYF

j_gene: TRBJ2-1
abundance: .
d_gene: .
v_gene: TRBV7-9
CDR3nt: TGTGCCAGCAGCTTAGGTTCCGGGTACAATGAGCAGTTCTTC
CDR3aa: CASSLGSGYNEQFF